The rows below give T cell receptor gamma chains drawn from one sample of a study of Vδ1+ human thymocytes. TCRdb reanalysed the multiplex PCR reads with CATT. The sample lists about 23,000 gamma-chain clones; approximately 14% were seen once. The sequenced sample was Vdelta1+ gamma-delta thymocytes from the thymus. These receptors were taken from a child younger than two who had congenital heart surgery. The conserved cysteine and the conserved F or W are not part of the CDR3 here. The size field is filled for only some rows; it gives once, few, many or a size class.

v_call	clone_size	j_call	cdr3_aa
TRGV4	few	TRGJP1	ATWGTRPGWFKI
TRGV4	.	TRGJ1/TRGJ2	ATWNGQIKKL
TRGV8	.	TRGJ1/TRGJ2	ATWDRPGAYYKKL
TRGV8	.	TRGJP2	ATWENSSDWIKT
TRGV4	.	TRGJ1/TRGJ2	ATTGVYKKL
TRGV4	.	TRGJP2	ATWSGSSDWIKT
TRGV4	.	TRGJ1/TRGJ2	ATDDYKKL
TRGV4	few	TRGJP2	ATWDTSDWIKT
TRGV4	.	TRGJP1	ATWDGVSTGWFKI
TRGV9	.	TRGJ1/TRGJ2	ALWEVLGIYYKKL
TRGV9	few	TRGJ1/TRGJ2	ASWDYLKNKKL
TRGV9	few	TRGJP1	ALWEVLGWFKI
TRGV4	few	TRGJ1/TRGJ2	ATWDAGYKKL
TRGV4	.	TRGJ1/TRGJ2	ATWKRYKKL
TRGV3	few	TRGJ1/TRGJ2	ATWDRWQKL
TRGV5	.	TRGJ1/TRGJ2	ATFLSRGKL
TRGV4	.	TRGJP1	ATWDGPNTTGWFKI
TRGV4	.	TRGJ1/TRGJ2	ATWIRYKKL
TRGV3	.	TRGJ1/TRGJ2	ATWDRPTNYYKKL
TRGV8	few	TRGJP2	ATWDSRSDWIKT
TRGV5	medium-sized	TRGJ1/TRGJ2	ATWDGYKKL
TRGV8	few	TRGJ1/TRGJ2	ATWDIWYYKKL
TRGV2	few	TRGJ1/TRGJ2	ATWDPFDYKKL
TRGV8	.	TRGJP2	ATWDLQTRSDWIKT
TRGV9	few	TRGJP	ALWEGPELGKKIKV
TRGV4	.	TRGJ1/TRGJ2	ATWDGPQNYYKKL
TRGV2	.	TRGJ1/TRGJ2	ATWDRRKL
TRGV9	medium-sized	TRGJ1/TRGJ2	ALWEGPKKL
TRGV4	few	TRGJ1/TRGJ2	ATWKSIDYYKKL
TRGV2	few	TRGJP2	ATWERSSDWIKT
TRGV5	.	TRGJ1/TRGJ2	ATWDRHHYKKL
TRGV4	.	TRGJ1/TRGJ2	ATWNAPLDGL
TRGV4	.	TRGJ1/TRGJ2	ATWGFYYKKL
TRGV9	few	TRGJ1/TRGJ2	ALWVRYKKL
TRGV4	.	TRGJ1/TRGJ2	ATWDGPDKKL
TRGV9	once	TRGJ1/TRGJ2	ALWEVCRLSGYYKKL
TRGV4	.	TRGJ1/TRGJ2	ATWDHISLKKL
TRGV9	few	TRGJ1/TRGJ2	ALWEVRVEKL
TRGV4	few	TRGJP2	ATWNGRLPSDWIKT
TRGV4	.	TRGJP2	ATWNGGGSDWIKT
TRGV8	few	TRGJ1/TRGJ2	ATNFAGSKKL
TRGV8	few	TRGJ1/TRGJ2	AITFFCYKKL
TRGV4	.	TRGJP2	ATWNASDWIKT
TRGV2	few	TRGJ1/TRGJ2	ATWDGLVYYKKL
TRGV2	.	TRGJP2	ATWDGIDWIKT
TRGV5	few	TRGJP2	ATWDRPWDWIKT
TRGV9	.	TRGJ1/TRGJ2	ALWGLYYKKL
TRGV9	medium-sized	TRGJ1/TRGJ2	ALWEAYKKL
TRGV4	few	TRGJ1/TRGJ2	ATWSLKFYKKL
TRGV9	few	TRGJ1/TRGJ2	ALWEVGVDYYKKL
TRGV3	few	TRGJP1	ATWDGGGWFKI
TRGV8	.	TRGJ1/TRGJ2	ATWDRTDYKKL
TRGV3	few	TRGJP1	ATWDRVNTGWFKI
TRGV2	few	TRGJ1/TRGJ2	ATWDGRRYKKL
TRGV9	.	TRGJ1/TRGJ2	ALWEPVPYYKKL